The 15 T cell receptor beta chains in this list originate from one sample, sequenced in a study of T-cell reconstitution after alpha-beta-depleted transplantation in children. Preparing the TCRbeta library involved the use of unique molecular identifiers. A single record per CDR3 protein comes from TCRdb applying MiXCR to the PCR reads. Seen here are 350,000 to 500,000 distinct CDR3 sequences, 43% observed once, and the top ten hold under 35%. Sequencing used PBMCs, obtained before TCRalphabeta/CD19-depleted stem cell transplant. The receptors originated from a girl aged 2 to 9 with aplastic anemia, due to receive a stem cell transplant.

The table lists this clonotype with a count of one. The V call is TRBV29-1, the J call TRBJ1-3, with D possibly TRBD1 on 5 matching bases. Per the germline V gene, CDR1 is SQVTM and CDR2 is ANQGSEA. The CDR3 contains 16 residues. With 0 bases removed from V and 1 base from J, the gap between germline ends came to 13 bases. CDR3 amino acids: CSVEERVGGSGNTIYF. For the CDR3, the DNA is TGCAGCGTTGAAGAACGGGTGGGGGGATCTGGAAACACCATATATTTT. The variable domain in full, completed from reference TRBV29-1 and TRBJ1-3, reads SAVISQKPSRDICQRGTSLTIQCQVDSQVTMMFWYRQQPGQSLTLIATANQGSEATYESGFVIDKFPISRPNLTFSTLTVSNMSPEDSSIYLCSVEERVGGSGNTIYFGEGSWLTVV.

This clonotype was recorded at least ten times. This chain connects TRBV11-1 to TRBJ2-1, with 12 bases identical to TRBD2. V trimming: 5 bases; J trimming: 0 bases; junction bases outside the gene matches: 14. CDR3 length: 20 residues. CDR1 SGHAT and CDR2 FQDESV come from the germline V gene (reference sequence). CDR3: CASSPRTSGNPGGSYNEQFF. In DNA form, the CDR3 reads TGTGCCAGCAGCCCCCGGACTAGCGGGAATCCGGGAGGCTCCTACAATGAGCAGTTCTTC. Based on the CDR3 plus reference TRBV11-1 and TRBJ2-1, the full variable domain is EAEVAQSPRYKITEKSQAVAFWCDPISGHATLYWYRQILGQGPELLVQFQDESVVDDSQLPKDRFSAERLKGVDSTLKIQPAELGDSAMYLCASSPRTSGNPGGSYNEQFFGPGTRLTVL.

This chain uses TRBV11-1 with TRBJ2-7; D possibly corresponds to TRBD2 (5 bases). V dropped 5 bases and J dropped 2 bases, with 13 bases sitting between them. The V gene's germline CDR1 is SGHAT and CDR2 FQDESV (reference sequence). The CDR3 is made up of 14 amino acids. The CDR3 spells CASSRYSGAYEQYF. In nucleotides, the CDR3 is TGTGCCAGCAGCCGCTATTCCGGGGCCTACGAGCAGTACTTC. Full variable domain (remainder filled in from reference TRBV11-1 and TRBJ2-7): EAEVAQSPRYKITEKSQAVAFWCDPISGHATLYWYRQILGQGPELLVQFQDESVVDDSQLPKDRFSAERLKGVDSTLKIQPAELGDSAMYLCASSRYSGAYEQYFGPGTRLTVT.

The rearrangement joins TRBV5-5 to TRBJ2-3; 9 bases map to TRBD2. Trimming at V came to 0 bases and at J to 5 bases, leaving 7 bases not matched to a gene. This CDR3 comprises 16 residues. CDR1 is SGHKS and CDR2 is YYEKEE in the germline V gene (reference sequence). CDR3 DNA: TGTGCCAGCAGCTTGGATGGTAGCGGGAGTGGAGATACGCAGTATTTT. Amino acid sequence: CASSLDGSGSGDTQYF.

The chain joins TRBV6-2 or TRBV6-3 to TRBJ2-2; 14 nucleotides line up with TRBD2. Germline V gene sequence: CDR1 MNHEY, CDR2 SVGEGT. V was clipped by 9 bases and J by 0 bases; unmatched bases: 3. This CDR3 region has 16 residues. The chain's CDR3 is CASRTSGRTNTGELFF. The CDR3 nucleotides read TGTGCCAGTAGGACTAGCGGGAGGACGAACACCGGGGAGCTGTTTTTT.

The V and J genes are TRBV20-1 and TRBJ2-7; D possibly corresponds to TRBD1 (6 bases). The CDR3 spans 13 residues. Germline assignment: CDR1 DFQATT and CDR2 SNEGSKA (reference sequence). The CDR3 loop reads CSFQGGKSYEQYF. Here the CDR3 DNA reads TGCAGCTTTCAAGGGGGTAAATCCTACGAGCAGTACTTC.

The J gene is TRBJ1-1, the V gene TRBV30; D uncertain. The germline CDR1 and CDR2 sequences are GTSNPN and SVGIG (reference sequence). Deletions cut 0 bases from V and 1 base from J, with 9 bases between. This CDR3 spans 14 amino acids. The CDR3 here is CAWSVSHGNTEAFF. For the CDR3, the DNA is TGTGCCTGGAGTGTTAGTCACGGGAACACTGAAGCTTTCTTT.

The genes are TRBV11-1 and TRBJ2-1; 8 positions agree with TRBD2. Trimming removed 4 bases from V and 5 bases from J; junction bases left unmatched: 10. The CDR3 is 16 residues long. Looked up from germline, CDR1 is SGHAT and CDR2 is FQDESV (reference sequence). CDR3 in amino acids: CASSSTAGEWDNEQFF. CDR3 DNA: TGTGCCAGCAGCTCAACAGCGGGAGAGTGGGACAATGAGCAGTTCTTC.

This clonotype was seen many times. This chain joins TRBV5-1 and TRBJ2-1, with 8 bases identical to TRBD2. Germline CDR1 reads SGHRS; CDR2 reads YFSETQ. V was clipped by 4 bases and J by 0 bases; unmatched bases: 3. The CDR3 totals 15 residues. CDR3 nucleotide sequence: TGCGCCAGCAGCGCTAGCGGGCCCTCCTACAATGAGCAGTTCTTC. Translation gives CASSASGPSYNEQFF.

This clonotype was seen only once. The rearrangement uses TRBV5-1 and TRBJ2-3, with D possibly TRBD1 on 6 matching bases. The germline V gene has CDR1 SGHRS and CDR2 YFSETQ. The V and J ends lost 2 bases and 5 bases respectively, with 12 bases between them. The CDR3 extends over 14 amino acids. The CDR3 sequence: CASSFGRGVDTQYF. CDR3 DNA: TGCGCCAGCAGCTTCGGCAGGGGAGTAGATACGCAGTATTTT.

The rearrangement links TRBV20-1 to TRBJ2-7; the D gene could be TRBD1 or TRBD2 (5 bases each). Trimming pared 6 bases from V and 3 bases from J, leaving 15 bases between. The CDR3 is 13 amino acids. Germline V gene data show CDR1 as DFQATT and CDR2 as SNEGSKA (reference sequence). CDR3 region: CSARGQTDYEQYF. In nucleotides, the CDR3 is TGCAGTGCCCGGGGCCAAACTGACTACGAGCAGTACTTC.

This clonotype has a count of ten or more. The V and J genes are TRBV7-2 and TRBJ2-1; 11 nucleotides line up with TRBD2. Germline loops: CDR1 SGHTA, CDR2 FQGNSA. Losses at the gene ends were 4 bases for V and 9 bases for J; bases not matched to a gene: 5. CDR3 size: 14 residues. CDR3 in amino acids: CASSSTSGSGEQFF. CDR3 coding DNA: TGTGCCAGCAGCTCCACTAGCGGGAGTGGTGAGCAGTTCTTC.

This chain links TRBV5-4 with TRBJ2-7, with 11 nucleotides matching TRBD2. In germline, CDR1 is SGHNT, CDR2 YYREEE (reference sequence). CDR3 length: 19 residues. J gave up 2 bases and V 2 bases, and 15 bases lay outside the gene matches. The DNA of the CDR3 is TGTGCCAGCAGCTTTCCGTCGCCCCCCGGGACTAGCGGCCCCTACGAGCAGTACTTC. Translating gives CASSFPSPPGTSGPYEQYF. The full variable domain, in which reference TRBV5-4 and TRBJ2-7 provide the parts outside the CDR3, is ETGVTQSPTHLIKTRGQQVTLRCSSQSGHNTVSWYQQALGQGPQFIFQYYREEENGRGNFPPRFSGLQFPNYSSELNVNALELDDSALYLCASSFPSPPGTSGPYEQYFGPGTRLTVT.

This clonotype has just a few counts. This rearrangement joins TRBV12-5 to TRBJ1-5; weak D call: TRBD1 (6 bases). The CDR3 has 17 amino acids. V was shortened by 6 bases and J by 1 base, with 19 bases between the two germline ends. Germline V gives CDR1 LGHNT, CDR2 FRNRAP. The CDR3 coding sequence is TGTGCTAGTGGCCGCGCATGGGGGGCTCGGAGCAATCAGCCCCAGCATTTT. Protein sequence: CASGRAWGARSNQPQHF.

The chain recombines TRBV15 with TRBJ1-3; TRBD1 aligns across 8 bases. Per germline, CDR1 LNHNV and CDR2 YYDKDF (reference sequence). This CDR3 comprises 18 residues. The V and J ends lost 1 base and 0 bases, in that order; junction bases with no gene match: 8. The CDR3 loop reads CATSRVLAGTGSGNTIYF. CDR3 sequence (DNA): TGTGCCACCAGCAGAGTACTAGCCGGGACAGGCTCTGGAAACACCATATATTTT.